The present entry profiles one T cell receptor beta chain with its context. Its specificity is not known. Each sample's cDNA came from eight separate reactions. A 6-nucleotide sample barcode was carried by the UMIs, which template switching added. TCRdb derives one entry per CDR3 protein from the 5' RACE reads, leaving out DNA. This sample's clone table lists about 210,000 distinct CDR3 sequences. This sample was taken from a study of monozygotic twins with inflammatory bowel disease. CDR1 is SNHLY, CDR2 FYNNEI, per germline. The CDR3 extends over 15 amino acids. Study outcomes and limitations: Extra variability in the repertoires of patients may have come from differing immunosuppressive treatments.

The sequence was collected from a human donor with ulcerative colitis or Crohn's disease, or a healthy co-twin of an affected twin (not recorded which). The J gene is TRBJ2-1, the V gene TRBV2; TCRdb outputs TRBD2, but without DNA this stays unchecked. The specimen sequenced was blood. The CDR3 spells CDSSGVGTFGDEQFF.